A single sample gave rise to the 17 T cell receptor beta chains below, sequenced in a study of graft-versus-host responses after intestinal transplantation (dated by TCRdb to the early 2020s). Receptor libraries were prepared by the immunoSEQ multiplex PCR assay. In its TCRdb copy, this immuneACCESS table keeps in-frame sequences only and misses some clones. Where compared with another copy, unresolved V genes explain less than half of these, and the others have no known cause. In this sample the table shows around 96,000 clones, approximately 90% of which occur a single time. 15% to 20% of the sample comes from the top ten. The input for sequencing was PBMCs, taken about 460 days after intestinal transplant. These receptors were obtained from a human patient who received an intestinal transplant, so some T cells may come from the graft donor.

The V and J genes are TRBV11-2 and TRBJ2-5; D gene ambiguous. The CDR3 totals 13 residues. V lost 5 bases to trimming and J lost 4 bases, with 11 bases between them. Germline lookup yields CDR1 SGHAT and CDR2 FQNNGV. The CDR3 DNA reads TGTGCCAGCAGCGCCCCAGGCCGAGAGACCCAGTACTTC. Protein sequence: CASSAPGRETQYF.

The chain uses TRBV6-5 and TRBJ1-1, with D possibly being TRBD1 (5 bases). Germline V gives CDR1 MNHEY, CDR2 SVGAGI. V was pared by 7 bases and J by 4 bases, with 16 bases between. This CDR3 is built from 14 residues. CDR3 protein: CASTPGTMGTEAFF. CDR3 coding DNA: TGTGCCAGCACTCCCGGGACCATGGGCACTGAAGCTTTCTTT.

The chain has TRBV2 and TRBJ1-4; D may be TRBD1 (6 bases). The CDR3 spans 14 residues. V lost 8 bases, J lost 7 bases, and 17 bases lay in between. Germline values: CDR1 SNHLY, CDR2 FYNNEI. The DNA of the CDR3 is TGTGCCAGCGTCACAGGGTCGGAAGGTGAAAAACTGTTTTTT. Translated, it gives CASVTGSEGEKLFF.

This chain joins TRBV2 and TRBJ2-7; TRBD1 aligns across 10 bases. V trimming: 8 bases; J trimming: 3 bases; junction bases outside the gene matches: 1. Per the germline V gene, CDR1 is SNHLY and CDR2 is FYNNEI. The CDR3 is 12 residues long. CDR3 loop: CASRDRGYEQYF. CDR3 DNA: TGTGCCAGCCGGGACAGGGGCTACGAGCAGTACTTC.

The CDR3 DNA sequence: TGCGCCAGCAGCTGGGCTATGGGACAGGGCCCCACTGAAGCTTTCTTT. This gives the protein CASSWAMGQGPTEAFF. The rearrangement uses TRBV5-1 and TRBJ1-1, with 9 nucleotides matching TRBD1. Germline assignment: CDR1 SGHRS and CDR2 YFSETQ. The J segment lost 4 bases and the V segment lost 3 bases, leaving 10 bases of the junction unmatched. This CDR3 contains 16 residues. The full variable domain, with the rest looked up from reference TRBV5-1 and TRBJ1-1, is KAGVTQTPRYLIKTRGQQVTLSCSPISGHRSVSWYQQTPGQGLQFLFEYFSETQRNKGNFPGRFSGRQFSNSRSEMNVSTLELGDSALYLCASSWAMGQGPTEAFFGQGTRLTVV.

Only a few counts were recorded for this clone. The gene calls are TRBV5-4 and TRBJ2-3; a weak D match, TRBD2 (6 bases). V dropped 0 bases and J dropped 6 bases, with 14 bases sitting between them. Per the germline V gene, CDR1 is SGHNT and CDR2 is YYREEE (reference sequence). This CDR3 region has 15 residues. This chain's CDR3 is CASSLDYGGGDTQYF. The DNA for the CDR3 is TGTGCCAGCAGCTTGGATTACGGGGGTGGCGATACGCAGTATTTT.

V gene TRBV6-1 combines with J gene TRBJ1-5; 10 bases map to TRBD1. The CDR3 runs 15 residues. The V gene end was trimmed by 6 bases and the J gene end by 6 bases; junction bases not matched to a gene: 8. CDR1 and CDR2 from the germline V gene are MNHNS and SASEGT. CDR3 sequence (DNA): TGTGCCAGCAGCACCCTGAGGGACAGGGGTCAGCCCCAGCATTTT. As protein: CASSTLRDRGQPQHF.

This clone was detected only a few times. V gene TRBV7-9 combines with J gene TRBJ1-1; 7 bases agree with TRBD1. Germline loops: CDR1 SEHNR, CDR2 FQNEAQ (reference sequence). Unmatched junction bases numbered 10, after V lost 8 bases and J lost 4 bases. The CDR3 is 14 amino acids. CDR3 in amino acids: CASGQTGVSTEAFF. The CDR3 bases are TGTGCCAGCGGCCAAACAGGGGTGTCCACTGAAGCTTTCTTT.

V and J are TRBV9 and TRBJ2-1; 7 nucleotides match TRBD1. After removal of 3 bases from V and 10 bases from J, the junction contained 10 bases not matched to a gene. The CDR3 contains 14 residues. The germline gives CDR1 SGDLS, CDR2 YYNGEE. CDR3 protein: CASSDLDREWEQFF. Written as DNA, the CDR3 is TGTGCCAGCAGCGATCTCGACAGGGAATGGGAGCAGTTCTTC. The full variable domain, in which reference TRBV9 and TRBJ2-1 provide the parts outside the CDR3, is DSGVTQTPKHLITATGQRVTLRCSPRSGDLSVYWYQQSLDQGLQFLIQYYNGEERAKGNILERFSAQQFPDLHSELNLSSLELGDSALYFCASSDLDREWEQFFGPGTRLTVL.

The chain has TRBV2 and TRBJ2-7; D remains ambiguous. Deletions cut 2 bases from V and 2 bases from J, with 7 bases between. This CDR3 has 13 residues. Germline V gene lookup returns CDR1 SNHLY and CDR2 FYNNEI. The CDR3 is CASSERVPYEQYF. CDR3 sequence (DNA): TGTGCCAGCAGTGAAAGGGTTCCCTACGAGCAGTACTTC.

This chain joins TRBV28 and TRBJ2-5; 9 nucleotides line up with TRBD2. The trim removed 2 bases at V and 4 bases at J, leaving 2 bases unmatched. The CDR3 runs to 14 residues. The germline CDR1 and CDR2 sequences are MDHEN and SYDVKM. The CDR3 reads CASSLVSGGETQYF. CDR3 sequence (DNA): TGTGCCAGCAGTTTAGTTAGCGGGGGAGAGACCCAGTACTTC.

This chain joins TRBV19 and TRBJ1-5, with D unresolved. The germline V gene encodes CDR1 LNHDA and CDR2 SQIVND (reference sequence). The germline V and J ends were trimmed by 5 bases and 0 bases, with 11 bases remaining between them. The CDR3 extends over 15 amino acids. DNA of the CDR3: TGTGCCAGTAGTGACGTGGTATTTAGCAATCAGCCCCAGCATTTT. Its protein product is CASSDVVFSNQPQHF.

In its sample, this clone was seen a few times. The CDR3: CAINAGSGGFNEQFF. In DNA, the CDR3 is TGTGCCATCAATGCGGGCAGCGGGGGGTTCAATGAGCAGTTCTTC. The chain uses TRBV6-1 and TRBJ2-1; 9 bases are shared with TRBD2. The germline V gene has CDR1 MNHNS and CDR2 SASEGT. V dropped 10 bases and J dropped 6; count of bases not matched to a gene: 13. The CDR3 is 15 amino acids.

V usage is TRBV13 and J usage is TRBJ2-2; D is perhaps TRBD1 (6 bases). Germline V gene data show CDR1 as PRHDT and CDR2 as FYEKMQ (reference sequence). The CDR3 sequence is 17 residues long. V lost 0 bases and J lost 0, with 11 bases in between. This CDR3 is CASSLGGQTANTGELFF. CDR3 in DNA: TGTGCCAGCAGCTTAGGCGGACAGACAGCGAACACCGGGGAGCTGTTTTTT.

The gene calls are TRBV10-3 and TRBJ1-6; weak D call: TRBD1 (5 bases). The CDR3 is 13 residues long. Looked up from germline, CDR1 is ENHRY and CDR2 is SYGVKD. The ends were cut back, 6 bases at V and 11 bases at J, with 14 bases in the middle. The CDR3 loop reads CAIRGGTAAPLHF. Here the CDR3 DNA reads TGTGCCATCAGGGGCGGGACCGCGGCACCCCTCCACTTT.

V gene TRBV6-4 combines with J gene TRBJ2-2; TRBD2 agrees at 10 bases. With 4 bases clipped from V and 7 bases from J, the junction kept 6 bases outside the gene matches. This CDR3 has 15 amino acids. Germline assignment: CDR1 MRHNA and CDR2 SNTAGT. In DNA, the CDR3 is TGTGCCAGCAGTGCCCTCGCTAGCGGGGGCGGGGAGCTGTTTTTT. This encodes CASSALASGGGELFF.

V usage is TRBV7-6 and J usage is TRBJ2-6; perhaps TRBD2 as D (7 bases). V was shortened by 2 bases and J by 0 bases, with 8 bases between the two germline ends. This CDR3 spans 16 amino acids. The germline V gene has CDR1 SGHVS and CDR2 FNYEAQ. In DNA form, the CDR3 reads TGTGCCAGCAGCTTAAGGGGGGGCTCTGGGGCCAACGTCCTGACTTTC. Translation gives CASSLRGGSGANVLTF.